These T cell receptor beta chains were read from a single sample in a study of shared clonotypes between healthy human individuals. The data were produced by immunoSEQ multiplex PCR, yet TCRdb's version contains in-frame clones alone and is incomplete. The table includes about 1.9 million clones, just over 90% detected once. Sample: naive CD8+ T cells from PBMCs. The origin of the receptors is a young man in good health. Some clones in this sample may be carry-over from other donors' samples. The CDR3 runs from the conserved cysteine through the conserved F or W. Only some rows state a clone size, as once, few, many or a class for expanded clones.

v_call clone_size cdr3_aa
TRBV6-1 - CATRRIGGTNEKLFF
TRBV5-1 once CASSGVGVTEAFF
TRBV27 - CASSWRDRDAEAFF
TRBV19 - CASSSGLAGISYNEQFF
TRBV14 - CASSQEAGRANVLTF
TRBV11-2 - CASSLVLGQVENEQFF
TRBV6-5 once CASSLRTSGNEQFF
TRBV13 - CASSSAGTRRLGSYEQYF
TRBV7-9 - CASSLLAGGRTDTQYF
TRBV19 - CASNPSPGLAAYYNEQFF
TRBV13 - CASSLSGRGVWDGYTF
TRBV6-5 - CASSPRYGYTF
TRBV5-1 - CASSSLQGRVGDTQYF
TRBV19 once CASSPSGHNEQFF
TRBV7-3 - CASSARGLREQFF
TRBV11-2 - CASSLVVGRDEQFF
TRBV5-1 - CASSLSYTSTYEQYF
TRBV9 - CASSVSQGNGYTF
TRBV5-4 - CASTSRGEKLFF
TRBV29-1 - CSVAGYGRPIEETQYF
TRBV5-1 - CASSFGIDIYEQYF
TRBV27 once CASSSLGRSRKLFF
TRBV11-3 - CASSPGTSGSYPYEQYF
TRBV2 - CAVLSGGDGYTF
TRBV28 few CASSFPQPQHF
TRBV6-5 - CASGGGEKGDTQYF
TRBV4-3 once CASSQNLYGTAYQPQHF